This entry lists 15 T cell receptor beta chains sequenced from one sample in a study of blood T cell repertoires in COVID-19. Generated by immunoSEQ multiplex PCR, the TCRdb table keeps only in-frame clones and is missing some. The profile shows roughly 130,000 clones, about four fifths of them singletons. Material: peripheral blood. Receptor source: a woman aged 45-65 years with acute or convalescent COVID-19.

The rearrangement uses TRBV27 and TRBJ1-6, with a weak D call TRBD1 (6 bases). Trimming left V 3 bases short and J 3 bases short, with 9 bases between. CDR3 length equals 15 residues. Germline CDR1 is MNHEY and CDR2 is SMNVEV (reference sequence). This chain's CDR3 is CASSFTRGYNSPLHF. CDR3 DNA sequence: TGTGCCAGCAGTTTCACCAGGGGCTATAATTCACCCCTCCACTTT.

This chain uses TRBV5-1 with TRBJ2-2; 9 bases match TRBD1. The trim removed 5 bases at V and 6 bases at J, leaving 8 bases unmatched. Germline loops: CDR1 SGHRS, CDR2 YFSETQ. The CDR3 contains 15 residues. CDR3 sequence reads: CASRGDREGSGELFF. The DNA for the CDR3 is TGCGCCAGCAGGGGGGACAGGGAAGGATCCGGGGAGCTGTTTTTT.

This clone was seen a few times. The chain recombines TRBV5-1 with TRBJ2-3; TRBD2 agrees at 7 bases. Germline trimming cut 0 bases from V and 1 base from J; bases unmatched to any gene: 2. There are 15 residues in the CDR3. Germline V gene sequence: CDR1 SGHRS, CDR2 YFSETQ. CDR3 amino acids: CASSLARGGTDTQYF. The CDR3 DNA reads TGCGCCAGCAGCTTGGCCCGGGGGGGCACAGATACGCAGTATTTT.

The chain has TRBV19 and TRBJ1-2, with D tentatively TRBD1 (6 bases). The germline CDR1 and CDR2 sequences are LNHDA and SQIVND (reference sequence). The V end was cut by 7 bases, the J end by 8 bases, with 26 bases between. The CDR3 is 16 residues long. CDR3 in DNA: TGTGCCAGTAACCTAGGACAGAGTTATATTTCTGAGGGCTACACCTTC. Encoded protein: CASNLGQSYISEGYTF.

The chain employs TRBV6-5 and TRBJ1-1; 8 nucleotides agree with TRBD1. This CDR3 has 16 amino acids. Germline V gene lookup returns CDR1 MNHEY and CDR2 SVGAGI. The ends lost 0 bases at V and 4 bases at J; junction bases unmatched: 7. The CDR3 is CASSYSRGHGGTEAFF. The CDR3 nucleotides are TGTGCCAGCAGTTACTCCAGGGGGCATGGTGGCACTGAAGCTTTCTTT.

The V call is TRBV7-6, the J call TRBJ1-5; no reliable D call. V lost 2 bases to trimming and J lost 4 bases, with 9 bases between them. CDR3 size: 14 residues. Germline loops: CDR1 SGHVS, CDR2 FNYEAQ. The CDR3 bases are TGTGCCAGCAGCTTACTGGGGAGGAATCAGCCCCAGCATTTT. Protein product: CASSLLGRNQPQHF.

CDR3 bases: TGTGCCAGCTCACCACCGGCGGGGCTGGGCTATGGCTACACCTTC. Protein: CASSPPAGLGYGYTF. The rearrangement uses TRBV18 and TRBJ1-2, with TRBD1 as a possible D gene (5 bases). V shed 0 bases and J shed 4 bases, with 12 bases lying between them. Germline V gene lookup returns CDR1 KGHSH and CDR2 LQKENI. The CDR3 spans 15 residues.

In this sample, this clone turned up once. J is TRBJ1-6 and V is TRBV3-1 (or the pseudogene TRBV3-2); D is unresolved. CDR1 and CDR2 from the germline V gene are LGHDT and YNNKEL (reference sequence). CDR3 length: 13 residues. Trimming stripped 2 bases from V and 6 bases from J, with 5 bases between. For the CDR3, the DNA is TGTGCCAGCAGCCAACAGTTTAATTCACCCCTCCACTTT. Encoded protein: CASSQQFNSPLHF.

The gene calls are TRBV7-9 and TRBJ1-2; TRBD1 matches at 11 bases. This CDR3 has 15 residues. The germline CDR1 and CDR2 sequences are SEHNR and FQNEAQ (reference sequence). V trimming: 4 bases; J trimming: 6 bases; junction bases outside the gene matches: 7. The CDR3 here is CASSWRTGGRNGYTF. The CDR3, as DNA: TGTGCCAGCAGCTGGAGGACAGGGGGCAGAAATGGCTACACCTTC.

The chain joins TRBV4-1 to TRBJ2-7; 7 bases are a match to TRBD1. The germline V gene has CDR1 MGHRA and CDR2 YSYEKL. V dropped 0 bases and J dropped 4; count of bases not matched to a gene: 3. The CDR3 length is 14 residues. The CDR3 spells CASSQEPGGYEQYF. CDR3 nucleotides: TGCGCCAGCAGCCAAGAGCCAGGGGGTTACGAGCAGTACTTC.

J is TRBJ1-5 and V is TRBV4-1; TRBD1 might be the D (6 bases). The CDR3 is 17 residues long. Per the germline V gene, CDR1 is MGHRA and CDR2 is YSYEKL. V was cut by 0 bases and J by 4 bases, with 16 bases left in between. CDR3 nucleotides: TGCGCCAGCAGCCAAGAGGGGGGGCCCAAGACTAATCAGCCCCAGCATTTT. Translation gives CASSQEGGPKTNQPQHF.

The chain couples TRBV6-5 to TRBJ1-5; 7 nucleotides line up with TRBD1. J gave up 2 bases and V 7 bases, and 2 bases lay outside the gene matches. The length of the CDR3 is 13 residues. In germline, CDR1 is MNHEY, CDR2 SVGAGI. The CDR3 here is CASKGTGNQPQHF. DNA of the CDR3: TGTGCCAGCAAGGGGACAGGCAATCAGCCCCAGCATTTT.

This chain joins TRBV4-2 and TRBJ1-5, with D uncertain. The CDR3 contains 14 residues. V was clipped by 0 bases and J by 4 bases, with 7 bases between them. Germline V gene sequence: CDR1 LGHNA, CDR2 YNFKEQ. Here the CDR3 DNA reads TGTGCCAGCAGCCAAGATCTTGAGAATCAGCCCCAGCATTTT. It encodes CASSQDLENQPQHF.

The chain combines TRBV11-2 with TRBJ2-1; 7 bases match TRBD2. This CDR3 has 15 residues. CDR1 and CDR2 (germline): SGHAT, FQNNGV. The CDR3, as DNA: TGTGTAAACAGCATCGGGGACTACTCCTACAATGAGCAGTTCTTC. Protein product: CVNSIGDYSYNEQFF.

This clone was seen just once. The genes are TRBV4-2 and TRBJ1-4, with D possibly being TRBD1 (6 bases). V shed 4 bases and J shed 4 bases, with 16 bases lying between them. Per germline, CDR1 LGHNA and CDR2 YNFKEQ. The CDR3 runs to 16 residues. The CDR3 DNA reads TGTGCCAGCAGCCTCGGCTGGGGACAAGATAATGAAAAACTGTTTTTT. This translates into CASSLGWGQDNEKLFF.